These 11 T cell receptor beta chains originate from one sample sequenced in a study of regulatory T cells in long-lasting Graves disease. As for time point: newly diagnosed GD, antithyroid drugs for less than 3 months. PBMC-derived RNA was used for the TCR library. Libraries of TCR beta came from iRepertoire HTBI primers plus Arm-PCR of CDR3 regions. TCRdb reprocessed the multiplex PCR reads via MiXCR and lists one record per CDR3 protein. The data contain 530,000 or so distinct CDR3 sequences, less than 15% of them singletons. These same data were also listed under a study on T cells in Graves' hyperthyroidism and ophthalmopathy.

The specimen was peripheral blood mononuclear cells (PBMCs), collected at new diagnosis, from a patient treated with antithyroid drugs. These receptors were taken from a young man with Graves disease.

At least ten counts were recorded for this clonotype. V is TRBV5-6 and J is TRBJ2-1, with D perhaps matching TRBD1 or TRBD2 (7 bases each). The CDR3 covers 17 residues. Germline V CDR1 and CDR2: SGHDT, YYEEEE. V lost 0 bases to trimming and J lost 8 bases, with 21 bases between them. The DNA for the CDR3 is TGTGCCAGCAGCTTGGAACACAGGGGCCTCGCGGGGGATGAGCAGTTCTTC. Protein sequence: CASSLEHRGLAGDEQFF. The full variable domain, rest sourced from reference TRBV5-6 and TRBJ2-1, is DAGVTQSPTHLIKTRGQQVTLRCSPKSGHDTVSWYQQALGQGPQFIFQYYEEEERQRGNFPDRFSGHQFPNYSSELNVNALLLGDSALYLCASSLEHRGLAGDEQFFGPGTRLTVL.

The sample holds a few counts of this clonotype. The V gene is TRBV12-3 or TRBV12-4, the J gene TRBJ2-1, with 14 bases identical to TRBD2. The CDR3 is 17 residues long. V gave up 5 bases and J gave up 2 bases; unmatched junction bases: 5. For the CDR3, the DNA is TGTGCCAGCAGTGGAGGGACTAGCGGGAGTACCTACAATGAGCAGTTCTTC. It encodes CASSGGTSGSTYNEQFF.

This clonotype has only a few counts. The chain has TRBV7-9 and TRBJ1-1; D is undetermined. The length of the CDR3 is 13 residues. The ends were cut back, 7 bases at V and 1 base at J, with 10 bases in the middle. CDR1 and CDR2 (germline): SEHNR, FQNEAQ (reference sequence). Here the CDR3 reads CASTPPGNTEAFF. For the CDR3, the DNA is TGTGCCAGCACGCCCCCCGGGAACACTGAAGCTTTCTTT. Drawing the rest from reference TRBV7-9 and TRBJ1-1, the complete variable domain is DTGVSQNPRHKITKRGQNVTFRCDPISEHNRLYWYRQTLGQGPEFLTYFQNEAQLEKSRLLSDRFSAERPKGSFSTLEIQRTEQGDSAMYLCASTPPGNTEAFFGQGTRLTVV.

This clonotype has ten or more counts. The genes are TRBV27 and TRBJ2-6; TRBD2 aligns across 12 bases. The germline CDR1 and CDR2 sequences are MNHEY and SMNVEV (reference sequence). Unmatched junction bases numbered 6, after V lost 4 bases and J lost 2 bases. The CDR3 has 18 amino acids. The CDR3 loop reads CASSSFGLAGPGANVLTF. CDR3 nucleotide sequence: TGTGCCAGCAGTTCATTCGGACTAGCGGGACCTGGGGCCAACGTCCTGACTTTC.

This clonotype was counted at least ten times. The chain uses TRBV12-3 or TRBV12-4 and TRBJ2-4; D remains unclear. This CDR3 has 14 amino acids. V was trimmed by 5 bases and J by 3 bases, leaving 11 bases between them. Here the CDR3 reads CASSPWNDKNIQYF. In DNA, the CDR3 is TGTGCCAGCAGTCCGTGGAATGACAAAAACATTCAGTACTTC.

This clonotype was seen at least ten times. The J gene is TRBJ2-7, the V gene TRBV28; 12 bases fit TRBD1. Germline CDR1 and CDR2: MDHEN and SYDVKM. The V gene end was trimmed by 6 bases and the J gene end by 6 bases; junction bases not matched to a gene: 6. The CDR3 loop spans 14 amino acids. CDR3 DNA sequence: TGTGCCAGCAGAGGGGACAGGGGGCCAGGCGAGCAGTACTTC. This gives the protein CASRGDRGPGEQYF.

The chain uses TRBV7-2 and TRBJ2-1, with D unresolved. Trimming took 3 bases from V and 0 from J, leaving 15 bases between them. Germline CDR1 is SGHTA and CDR2 is FQGNSA. The length of the CDR3 is 17 residues. CDR3 nucleotides: TGTGCCAGCAGCTTCGACGGCCTACTAAACTCCTACAATGAGCAGTTCTTC. Encoded protein: CASSFDGLLNSYNEQFF. Drawing the rest from reference TRBV7-2 and TRBJ2-1, the complete variable domain is GAGVSQSPSNKVTEKGKDVELRCDPISGHTALYWYRQSLGQGLEFLIYFQGNSAPDKSGLPSDRFSAERTGGSVSTLTIQRTQQEDSAVYLCASSFDGLLNSYNEQFFGPGTRLTVL.

A remark on this clonotype: This may be a read error: a much more frequent sequence differs by one nucleotide. The chain uses TRBV15 and TRBJ1-5; D unclear. This CDR3 contains 16 residues. Germline V CDR1 and CDR2: LNHNV, YYDKDF (reference sequence). The CDR3 bases are TGTGCCGCCAGCAGAGACACCCGACTACAAAATCAGCCCCAGCATTTT. Amino acid sequence: CAASRDTRLQNQPQHF.

Many counts were recorded for this clonotype. This sequence joins TRBV6-1 and TRBJ2-5; 13 bases are a match to TRBD2. The CDR3 is made up of 15 amino acids. Germline V lookup: CDR1 MNHNS, CDR2 SASEGT. The J segment lost 5 bases and the V segment lost 5 bases, leaving 5 bases of the junction unmatched. CDR3 sequence reads: CASSILAGGAETQYF. CDR3 in DNA: TGTGCCAGCAGTATACTAGCGGGAGGGGCTGAGACCCAGTACTTC.

This clonotype has a count of ten or more. This chain connects TRBV6-2 or TRBV6-3 to TRBJ1-2, with D unresolved. Between the trimmed V and J ends, which lost 6 bases and 4 bases, there was a span of 18 bases. Germline V gene data show CDR1 as MNHEY and CDR2 as SVGEGT. The CDR3 has 15 residues. The CDR3 bases are TGTGCCAGCAGCGACCTCGGTCTACGGGGCTATGGCTACACCTTC. It yields the protein CASSDLGLRGYGYTF.

The chain uses TRBV7-3 and TRBJ1-1; no clear D. Germline-derived CDR1 and CDR2 are SGHTA and FQGTGA. Trimming pared 1 base from V and 1 base from J, leaving 7 bases between. The CDR3 totals 14 residues. The DNA for the CDR3 is TGTGCCAGCAGCTTAAACACGGCGAACACTGAAGCTTTCTTT. It yields the protein CASSLNTANTEAFF.